These 10 T cell receptor beta chains came from one sample sequenced in a study of blood T cell repertoires in COVID-19. Sequenced by immunoSEQ multiplex PCR; TCRdb stores in-frame clones only, minus some. Among about 68,000 clones, 85% to 90% were seen once, and the ten largest hold under 3%. The specimen was peripheral blood. All receptors come from a man over 45 with acute or convalescent COVID-19.

The rearrangement uses TRBV7-9 and TRBJ1-3; the match to TRBD1 covers 8 bases. The ends lost 5 bases at V and 4 bases at J; junction bases unmatched: 7. The CDR3 is made up of 15 amino acids. Germline CDR1 SEHNR, CDR2 FQNEAQ (reference sequence). The CDR3 sequence: CASSTDREAGNTIYF. The CDR3 bases are TGTGCCAGCAGCACGGACAGGGAGGCAGGAAACACCATATATTTT.

This clone has more than one count but fewer than ten. The V call is TRBV27, the J call TRBJ2-1; TRBD2 matches 7 bases. The CDR3 is 16 amino acids. Germline CDR1 reads MNHEY; CDR2 reads SMNVEV (reference sequence). Unmatched junction bases numbered 8, after V lost 6 bases and J lost 0 bases. The CDR3 DNA is TGTGCCAGCAGGGGGTTGGGGAGGGGCTCCTACAATGAGCAGTTCTTC. Residues: CASRGLGRGSYNEQFF.

The chain has TRBV19 and TRBJ2-3; 10 bases are shared with TRBD2. The CDR3 runs 18 residues. Germline V lookup: CDR1 LNHDA, CDR2 SQIVND (reference sequence). The V segment lost 11 bases and the J segment 0 bases; nucleotides outside the gene matches: 17. CDR3 in amino acids: CASEESPGLARSTDTQYF. The CDR3 DNA reads TGTGCCTCCGAAGAAAGTCCGGGACTAGCGAGAAGCACAGATACGCAGTATTTT.

The chain joins TRBV30 to TRBJ1-3, with 7 bases that match TRBD1. With 0 bases clipped from V and 1 base from J, the junction kept 3 bases outside the gene matches. Per the germline V gene, CDR1 is GTSNPN and CDR2 is SVGIG (reference sequence). CDR3 size: 15 residues. In DNA, the CDR3 is TGTGCCTGGAGTGTCTACAGGGGTTCTGGAAACACCATATATTTT. Its translation is CAWSVYRGSGNTIYF.

The rearrangement uses TRBV3-1 (or the pseudogene TRBV3-2) and TRBJ1-3; D uncertain. The CDR3 sequence is 14 residues long. V was cut by 2 bases and J by 0 bases, with 5 bases left in between. From germline, CDR1 is LGHDT and CDR2 YNNKEL (reference sequence). CDR3 sequence reads: CASSQRHSGNTIYF. CDR3 nucleotides: TGTGCCAGCAGCCAACGACACTCTGGAAACACCATATATTTT.

The rearrangement uses TRBV4-1 and TRBJ1-1; 7 bases fit TRBD1. The CDR3 spans 13 residues. The V gene end was trimmed by 4 bases and the J gene end by 7 bases; junction bases not matched to a gene: 6. Germline V gene lookup returns CDR1 MGHRA and CDR2 YSYEKL. CDR3 bases: TGCGCCAGCAGCCGGGGGACAGCAGTTGAAGCTTTCTTT. Translation: CASSRGTAVEAFF.

V is TRBV28 and J is TRBJ2-1; TRBD2 matches 11 bases. The CDR3 loop spans 18 amino acids. In germline, CDR1 is MDHEN, CDR2 SYDVKM. V was pared by 5 bases and J by 7 bases, with 16 bases of the junction left unmatched. This CDR3 reads CASSPPVTSGIFKNEQFF. The CDR3 DNA is TGTGCCAGCAGTCCCCCCGTGACTAGCGGGATCTTTAAGAATGAGCAGTTCTTC.

The chain recombines TRBV10-3 with TRBJ2-1, with 9 positions matching TRBD1. Germline V lookup: CDR1 ENHRY, CDR2 SYGVKD. The V and J ends lost 5 bases and 4 bases, in that order; junction bases with no gene match: 3. The CDR3 extends over 14 amino acids. CDR3: CAISSGTGYNEQFF. CDR3 nucleotide sequence: TGTGCCATCAGTTCCGGGACAGGGTACAATGAGCAGTTCTTC.

Here the CDR3 DNA reads TGTGCCAGCAGCCCCTACCGGACTAGCGGCGGGGCTCTAGGCACAGATACGCAGTATTTT. Its protein product is CASSPYRTSGGALGTDTQYF. The chain joins TRBV3-1 (or the pseudogene TRBV3-2) to TRBJ2-3; TRBD2 aligns across 10 bases. Germline CDR1 LGHDT, CDR2 YNNKEL (reference sequence). The CDR3 length is 20 residues. V trimming: 4 bases; J trimming: 1 base; junction bases outside the gene matches: 17.

The V call is TRBV4-3, the J call TRBJ2-3, with 10 positions matching TRBD1. CDR3 length: 17 amino acids. Germline-derived CDR1 and CDR2 are LGHNA and YSLEER. V dropped 4 bases and J dropped 6; count of bases not matched to a gene: 13. CDR3 DNA sequence: TGCGCCAGCAGCCCCCGGGACAGGGGAAGGGGCCACGATACGCAGTATTTT. It is translated as CASSPRDRGRGHDTQYF.